This entry is about one T cell receptor (beta chain). The data originate from a study of technical replicates of blood from a handful of donors. Produced via immunoSEQ multiplex PCR; TCRdb's table is partial and in-frame only. The sample records roughly 50,000 clones, 93% being singletons. Sequencing was performed on PBMCs. The source of this sequence is a human donor in good health. Some clones in this sample may be carry-over from other donors' samples.

CDR3 DNA: TGTGCCAGCAGCCCCGGGGTCCTTACTAACTATGGCTACACCTTC. Translating gives CASSPGVLTNYGYTF. J is TRBJ1-2 and V is TRBV7-9, with D unresolved. V was trimmed by 5 bases and J by 0 bases, leaving 13 bases between them. The CDR3 length is 15 residues. The germline CDR1 and CDR2 sequences are SEHNR and FQNEAQ (reference sequence).